The 7 T cell receptor beta chains in this list originate from one sample, sequenced in a study of CD8 T cells in Susac syndrome. RNA in amounts of roughly 0.5 to 1 ug was reverse transcribed with random hexamers. MiXCR was run by TCRdb on the immunoSEQ multiplex PCR reads, yielding one entry per CDR3 protein. The sample has approximately 170,000 distinct CDR3 sequences, about 91% seen once; the top ten hold approximately 0.075%. Sequenced sample: CD4+ T cells from PBMCs. These receptor sequences come from a human donor in good health.

The rearrangement uses TRBV18 and TRBJ2-5; D unresolved. The ends were cut back, 3 bases at V and 5 bases at J, with 10 bases in the middle. The CDR3 is 13 residues long. From germline, CDR1 is KGHSH and CDR2 LQKENI. CDR3 in amino acids: CASSPPQRETQYF. The CDR3 DNA reads TGTGCCAGCTCACCCCCCCAGAGGGAGACCCAGTACTTC.

This clonotype was recorded once. The chain recombines TRBV14 with TRBJ1-6; D call uncertain. The CDR3 length is 14 residues. V was trimmed by 1 base and J by 7 bases, leaving 8 bases between them. Germline assignment: CDR1 SGHDN and CDR2 FVKESK. The CDR3 DNA follows: TGTGCCAGCAGCCAAGGCCGAGGCAATTCACCCCTCCACTTT. It encodes CASSQGRGNSPLHF.

The chain carries TRBV7-2 and TRBJ2-7; 9 bases match TRBD2. There are 15 residues in the CDR3. The V gene's germline CDR1 is SGHTA and CDR2 FQGNSA. The V segment lost 7 bases and the J segment 3 bases; nucleotides outside the gene matches: 10. As DNA, the CDR3 is TGTGCCAGCACCGCGCGGGGGGGTGGGAGCTACGAGCAGTACTTC. Translation gives CASTARGGGSYEQYF.

The chain recombines TRBV5-1 with TRBJ2-1, with 10 bases that match TRBD2. This CDR3 is built from 17 residues. Per germline, CDR1 SGHRS and CDR2 YFSETQ. V shed 2 bases, J shed 5 bases, and the junction held 10 bases outside the gene matches. The CDR3 coding sequence is TGCGCCAGCAGCTTTCAGGCTAGCGGGAGCGGGAACAATGAGCAGTTCTTC. Amino acids: CASSFQASGSGNNEQFF.

This rearrangement joins TRBV9 to TRBJ2-3; D gene unclear. V was pared by 0 bases and J by 8 bases, with 10 bases between. From germline, CDR1 is SGDLS and CDR2 YYNGEE. The CDR3 is 13 residues long. The CDR3 region has the DNA TGTGCCAGCAGCGTAGGAACGAGCCTTACGCAGTATTTT. As protein: CASSVGTSLTQYF.

V gene TRBV6-6 combines with J gene TRBJ1-5, with 7 bases aligning to TRBD1. The junction had 5 bases not matched to a gene; V was cut back by 5 bases and J by 1 base. The CDR3 is 15 amino acids. Per the germline V gene, CDR1 is MNHNY and CDR2 is SVGAGI (reference sequence). For the CDR3, the DNA is TGTGCCAGCAGTCGACAGGGAGAAAGCAATCAGCCCCAGCATTTT. Protein product: CASSRQGESNQPQHF.

This CDR3 reads CASSEFGAETQYF. Written as DNA, the CDR3 is TGCGCCAGCAGTGAATTCGGGGCCGAGACCCAGTACTTC. The rearrangement uses TRBV10-2 and TRBJ2-5; D possibly uses TRBD1 or TRBD2 (5 bases each). V was shortened by 3 bases and J by 5 bases, with 10 bases between the two germline ends. The length of the CDR3 is 13 residues. In germline, CDR1 is WSHSY, CDR2 SAAADI.